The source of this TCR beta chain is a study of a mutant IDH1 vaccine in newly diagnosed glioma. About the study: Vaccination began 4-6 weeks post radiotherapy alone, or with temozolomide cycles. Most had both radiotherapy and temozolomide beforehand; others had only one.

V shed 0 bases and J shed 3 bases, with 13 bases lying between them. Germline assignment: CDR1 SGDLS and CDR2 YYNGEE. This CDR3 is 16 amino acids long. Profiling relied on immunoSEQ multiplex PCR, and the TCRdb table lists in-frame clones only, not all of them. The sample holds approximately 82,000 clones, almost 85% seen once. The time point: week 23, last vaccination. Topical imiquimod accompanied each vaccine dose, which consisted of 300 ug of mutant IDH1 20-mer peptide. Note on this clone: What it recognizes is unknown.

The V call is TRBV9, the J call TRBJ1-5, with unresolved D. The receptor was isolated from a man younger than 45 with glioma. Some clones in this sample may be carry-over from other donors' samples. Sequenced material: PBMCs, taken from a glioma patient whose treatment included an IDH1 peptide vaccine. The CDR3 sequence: CASSVDDEGLNQPQHF. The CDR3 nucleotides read TGTGCCAGCAGCGTAGATGATGAAGGGCTCAATCAGCCCCAGCATTTT.